This T cell receptor beta chain is from a study of blood T cell repertoires in COVID-19. Study context: Spain, Italy and the United States supplied samples that represented acute and convalescent COVID-19. T cells, B-cell-depleted T cells, or PBMCs provided the cDNA or gDNA that served as material.

Per the original methods: From reference gene primer amplification, estimates of nucleated cell counts were derived. Profiling relied on immunoSEQ multiplex PCR, and the TCRdb table lists in-frame clones only, not all of them. That table gives V, J and clone size, and the DNA gave D and trimming. The sample records nearly 250,000 clones, approximately 90% being singletons. This CDR3 region has 14 residues. The ends lost 3 bases at V and 4 bases at J; junction bases unmatched: 4. The germline V gene has CDR1 LNHDA and CDR2 SQIVND (reference sequence). This clonotype originated in a man aged 50 or older who had been exposed to COVID-19. The chain has TRBV19 and TRBJ1-2; the match to TRBD1 covers 8 bases. Material: PBMCs or T cells enriched from blood (not recorded which). This chain's CDR3 is CASSIPGTGYGYTF. CDR3 bases: TGTGCCAGTAGTATCCCCGGGACAGGCTATGGCTACACCTTC.